The next 13 T cell receptor beta chains were all read from a single sample in a study of blood T cell repertoires in COVID-19. Sequenced by immunoSEQ multiplex PCR; TCRdb stores in-frame clones only, minus some. The data hold fewer than 95,000 clones, with about 90% observed a single time. Sequencing used peripheral blood. Receptors were obtained from a woman of 80 years or more with acute or convalescent COVID-19.

This chain connects TRBV2 to TRBJ2-3; 8 bases fit TRBD1. Germline CDR1 reads SNHLY; CDR2 reads FYNNEI. This CDR3 contains 12 residues. J lost 10 bases, V lost 3 bases, and 3 bases had no gene match. The DNA for the CDR3 is TGTGCCAGCAGTGAGTCGGGACAGGCGCAGTATTTT. Translated, it gives CASSESGQAQYF.

The chain combines TRBV18 with TRBJ2-7; a possible D gene is TRBD1 (5 bases). This CDR3 is 14 amino acids long. The V gene's germline CDR1 is KGHSH and CDR2 LQKENI. V lost 4 bases and J lost 3, with 13 bases in between. As DNA, the CDR3 is TGTGCCAGCTCACTCCAGGGAATGGGCTACGAGCAGTACTTC. It codes for CASSLQGMGYEQYF.

The chain recombines TRBV28 with TRBJ1-5, with D unclear. V was pared by 6 bases and J by 9 bases, with 9 bases between. The germline V gene has CDR1 MDHEN and CDR2 SYDVKM. The CDR3 spans 11 residues. The CDR3 nucleotides read TGTGCCAGCAGCGGAGCTCGGCCCCAGCATTTT. Residues: CASSGARPQHF.

There are a few counts of this clone. The chain uses TRBV7-8 and TRBJ2-7, with TRBD2 matching 13 bases. The V and J ends lost 8 bases and 2 bases, in that order; junction bases with no gene match: 3. Germline CDR1 reads SGHVS; CDR2 reads FQNEAQ. The CDR3 is 14 residues long. CDR3 protein: CASVGTSGTYEQYF. The CDR3 nucleotides read TGTGCCAGCGTTGGGACTAGCGGGACCTACGAGCAGTACTTC.

In this sample, this clone turned up once. This chain links TRBV3-1 (or the pseudogene TRBV3-2) with TRBJ2-7, with a tentative D call TRBD1 (5 bases). Trimming removed 0 bases at V and 4 bases at J, with 16 bases between. The germline V gene has CDR1 LGHDT and CDR2 YNNKEL (reference sequence). The length of the CDR3 is 16 residues. CDR3 DNA sequence: TGTGCCAGCAGCCAAGATGGCAGGGATGGACAATACGAGCAGTACTTC. Its protein product is CASSQDGRDGQYEQYF.

The chain employs TRBV29-1 and TRBJ1-1; D possibly corresponds to TRBD1 (6 bases). This CDR3 is 14 amino acids long. In germline, CDR1 is SQVTM, CDR2 ANQGSEA. Trimming took off 4 bases at V and 4 bases at J, with 16 bases between the two ends. The CDR3 reads CSVAMGAKGTEAFF. The CDR3 DNA follows: TGCAGCGTTGCTATGGGGGCCAAGGGCACTGAAGCTTTCTTT.

The rearrangement uses TRBV5-1 and TRBJ2-7, with 7 nucleotides matching TRBD1. The CDR3 covers 15 residues. Losses at the gene ends were 4 bases for V and 0 bases for J; bases not matched to a gene: 7. Germline CDR1 SGHRS, CDR2 YFSETQ. The DNA of the CDR3 is TGCGCCAGCAGCATGTACGGGACAGCCTCCTACGAGCAGTACTTC. It translates to CASSMYGTASYEQYF.

The chain links TRBV18 to TRBJ2-7; 11 bases line up with TRBD1. The junction had 3 bases not matched to a gene; V was cut back by 2 bases and J by 3 bases. The CDR3 is made up of 15 amino acids. Looked up from germline, CDR1 is KGHSH and CDR2 is LQKENI. CDR3 amino acids: CASSPSGTGGYEQYF. CDR3 in DNA: TGTGCCAGCTCACCATCCGGGACAGGGGGCTACGAGCAGTACTTC.

In this sample, this clone turned up once. This chain connects TRBV7-9 to TRBJ2-1; TRBD1 matches 7 bases. The CDR3 is 14 amino acids. The V gene's germline CDR1 is SEHNR and CDR2 FQNEAQ (reference sequence). V gave up 5 bases and J gave up 3 bases; unmatched junction bases: 4. The CDR3 DNA reads as TGTGCCAGCAGCCGGGACAGCGGCTACAATGAGCAGTTCTTC. It codes for CASSRDSGYNEQFF.

The rearrangement joins TRBV20-1 to TRBJ2-3; 8 positions agree with TRBD2. This CDR3 has 13 amino acids. Germline CDR1 and CDR2: DFQATT and SNEGSKA (reference sequence). The V and J ends lost 3 bases and 1 base, in that order; junction bases with no gene match: 0. The CDR3: CSASSGGTDTQYF. CDR3 DNA: TGCAGTGCTAGTAGCGGGGGCACAGATACGCAGTATTTT.

CDR3 in amino acids: CASSPSGFNGYTF. The CDR3 DNA reads as TGTGCCAGCAGCCCATCAGGGTTCAATGGCTACACCTTC. The chain joins TRBV7-9 to TRBJ1-2; D might be TRBD1 (5 bases). The CDR3 spans 13 residues. Trimming left V 5 bases short and J 6 bases short, with 13 bases between. The V gene's germline CDR1 is SEHNR and CDR2 FQNEAQ (reference sequence).

The chain recombines TRBV3-1 (or the pseudogene TRBV3-2) with TRBJ2-5; a possible D gene is TRBD1 (6 bases). The CDR3 is made up of 17 amino acids. V was shortened by 1 base and J by 4 bases, with 19 bases between the two germline ends. The germline CDR1 and CDR2 sequences are LGHDT and YNNKEL (reference sequence). The CDR3 here is CASSQGDTFWVGETQYF. Written as DNA, the CDR3 is TGTGCCAGCAGCCAAGGGGACACTTTCTGGGTGGGAGAGACCCAGTACTTC.

The V gene is TRBV2, the J gene TRBJ2-2; D gene ambiguous. Trimming removed 2 bases from V and 5 bases from J, with 18 bases in between. In germline, CDR1 is SNHLY, CDR2 FYNNEI. The CDR3 is 17 residues long. Here the CDR3 DNA reads TGTGCCAGCAGTGAACGGTCGACCCGACTTTCGACCGGGGAGCTGTTTTTT. This sequence encodes CASSERSTRLSTGELFF.